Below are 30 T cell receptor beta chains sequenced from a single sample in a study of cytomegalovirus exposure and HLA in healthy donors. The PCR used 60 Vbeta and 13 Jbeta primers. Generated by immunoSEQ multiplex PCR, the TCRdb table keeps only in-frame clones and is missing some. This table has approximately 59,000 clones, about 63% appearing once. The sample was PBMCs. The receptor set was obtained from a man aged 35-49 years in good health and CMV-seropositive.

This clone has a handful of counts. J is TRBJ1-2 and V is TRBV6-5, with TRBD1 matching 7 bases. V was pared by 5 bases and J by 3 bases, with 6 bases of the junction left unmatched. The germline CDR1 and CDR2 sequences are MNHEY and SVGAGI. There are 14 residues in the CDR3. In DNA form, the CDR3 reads TGTGCCAGCAGTAGAGAGGGACAGCACTATGGCTACACCTTC. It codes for CASSREGQHYGYTF.

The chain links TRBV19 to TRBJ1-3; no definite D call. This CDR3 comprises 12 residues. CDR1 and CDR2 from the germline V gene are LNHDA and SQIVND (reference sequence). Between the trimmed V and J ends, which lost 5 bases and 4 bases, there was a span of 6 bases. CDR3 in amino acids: CASSATGNTIYF. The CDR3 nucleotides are TGTGCCAGTAGTGCCACAGGAAACACCATATATTTT.

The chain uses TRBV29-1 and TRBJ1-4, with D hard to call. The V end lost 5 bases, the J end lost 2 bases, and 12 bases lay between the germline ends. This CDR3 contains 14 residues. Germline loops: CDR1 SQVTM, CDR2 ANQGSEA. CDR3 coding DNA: TGCAGCGTTTCGGGAGGTGTGACTAATGAAAAACTGTTTTTT. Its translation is CSVSGGVTNEKLFF.

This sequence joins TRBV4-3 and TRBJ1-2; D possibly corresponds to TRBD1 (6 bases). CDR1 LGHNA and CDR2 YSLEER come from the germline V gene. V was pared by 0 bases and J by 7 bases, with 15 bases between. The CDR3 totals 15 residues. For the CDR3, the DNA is TGCGCCAGCAGCCAAGATTTGCAGGGGCTGGGTGGCTACACCTTC. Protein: CASSQDLQGLGGYTF.

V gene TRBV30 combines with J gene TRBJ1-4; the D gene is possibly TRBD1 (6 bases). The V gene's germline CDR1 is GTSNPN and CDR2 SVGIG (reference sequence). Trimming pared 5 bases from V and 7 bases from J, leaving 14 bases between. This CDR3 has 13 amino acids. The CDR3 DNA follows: TGTGCCTGGGCGGCAGGGGTTGGTGAAAAACTGTTTTTT. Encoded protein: CAWAAGVGEKLFF.

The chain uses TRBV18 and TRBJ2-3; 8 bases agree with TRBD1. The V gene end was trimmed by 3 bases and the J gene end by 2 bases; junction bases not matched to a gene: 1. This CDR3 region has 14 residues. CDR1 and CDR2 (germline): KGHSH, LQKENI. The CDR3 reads CASSPGQVTDTQYF. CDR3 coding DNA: TGTGCCAGCTCACCGGGACAGGTCACAGATACGCAGTATTTT.

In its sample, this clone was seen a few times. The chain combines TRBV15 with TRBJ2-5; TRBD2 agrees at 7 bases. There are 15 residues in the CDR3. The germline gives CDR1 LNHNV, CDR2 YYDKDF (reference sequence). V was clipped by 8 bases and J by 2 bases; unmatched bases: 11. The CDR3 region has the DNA TGTGCCACCTCCCCTCTAGCGGTGGGACAAGAGACCCAGTACTTC. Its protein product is CATSPLAVGQETQYF.

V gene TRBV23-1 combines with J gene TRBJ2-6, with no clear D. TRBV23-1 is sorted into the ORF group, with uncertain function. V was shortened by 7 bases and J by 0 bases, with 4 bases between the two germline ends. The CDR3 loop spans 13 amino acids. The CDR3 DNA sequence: TGCGCCAGCACCGGCTCTGGGGCCAACGTCCTGACTTTC. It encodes CASTGSGANVLTF.

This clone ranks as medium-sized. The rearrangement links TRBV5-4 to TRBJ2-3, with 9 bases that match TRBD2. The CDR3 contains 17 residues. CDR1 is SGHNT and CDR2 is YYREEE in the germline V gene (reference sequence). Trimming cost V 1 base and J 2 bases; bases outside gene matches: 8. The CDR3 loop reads CASSLIPSGAYTDTQYF. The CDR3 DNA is TGTGCCAGCAGCTTGATTCCTAGCGGGGCCTACACAGATACGCAGTATTTT. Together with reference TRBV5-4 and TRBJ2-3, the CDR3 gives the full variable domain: ETGVTQSPTHLIKTRGQQVTLRCSSQSGHNTVSWYQQALGQGPQFIFQYYREEENGRGNFPPRFSGLQFPNYSSELNVNALELDDSALYLCASSLIPSGAYTDTQYFGPGTRLTVL.

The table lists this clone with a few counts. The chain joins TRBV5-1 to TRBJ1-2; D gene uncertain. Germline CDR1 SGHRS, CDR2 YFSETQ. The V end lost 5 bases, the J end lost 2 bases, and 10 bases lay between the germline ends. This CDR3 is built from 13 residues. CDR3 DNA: TGCGCCAGCAGTCCCGGCGGGAACTATGGCTACACCTTC. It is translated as CASSPGGNYGYTF.

CDR3 residues: CASSQDIRGGNQPQHF. In DNA form, the CDR3 reads TGCGCCAGCAGCCAAGATATCAGGGGCGGGAATCAGCCCCAGCATTTT. The rearrangement uses TRBV4-3 and TRBJ1-5, with D maybe TRBD1 (6 bases). This CDR3 has 16 amino acids. Germline V CDR1 and CDR2: LGHNA, YSLEER. V lost 0 bases and J 4 bases, leaving 13 bases between the germline ends.

CDR3 sequence: CASSPTETGANVLTF. In DNA form, the CDR3 reads TGTGCCAGCTCACCAACAGAGACAGGGGCCAACGTCCTGACTTTC. The chain combines TRBV18 with TRBJ2-6, with D unclear. CDR1 KGHSH and CDR2 LQKENI come from the germline V gene. This CDR3 is 15 amino acids long. V lost 2 bases to trimming and J lost 4 bases, with 9 bases between them.

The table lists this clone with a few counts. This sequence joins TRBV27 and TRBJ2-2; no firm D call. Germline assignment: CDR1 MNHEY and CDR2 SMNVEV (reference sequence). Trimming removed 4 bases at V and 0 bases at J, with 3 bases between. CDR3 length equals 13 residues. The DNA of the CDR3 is TGTGCCAGCAGTTCAGCGAACACCGGGGAGCTGTTTTTT. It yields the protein CASSSANTGELFF.

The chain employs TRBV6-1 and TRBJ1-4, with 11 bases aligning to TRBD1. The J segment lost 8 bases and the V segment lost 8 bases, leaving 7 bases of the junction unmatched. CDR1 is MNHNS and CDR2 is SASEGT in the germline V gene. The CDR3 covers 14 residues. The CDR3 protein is CASLGQGAWEKLFF. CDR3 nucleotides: TGTGCCAGCTTAGGACAGGGGGCTTGGGAAAAACTGTTTTTT.

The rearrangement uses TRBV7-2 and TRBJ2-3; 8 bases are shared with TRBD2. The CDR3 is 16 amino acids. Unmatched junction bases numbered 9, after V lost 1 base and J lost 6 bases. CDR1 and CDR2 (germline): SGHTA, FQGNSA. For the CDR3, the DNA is TGTGCCAGCAGCTTAGTCGGGGGGGTCCTTATGGATACGCAGTATTTT. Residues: CASSLVGGVLMDTQYF.

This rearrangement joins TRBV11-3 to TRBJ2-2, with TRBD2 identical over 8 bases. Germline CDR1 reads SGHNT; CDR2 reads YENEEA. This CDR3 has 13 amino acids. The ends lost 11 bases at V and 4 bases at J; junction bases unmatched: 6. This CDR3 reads CAWTLAGTGELFF. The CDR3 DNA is TGTGCCTGGACTCTAGCGGGCACCGGGGAGCTGTTTTTT.

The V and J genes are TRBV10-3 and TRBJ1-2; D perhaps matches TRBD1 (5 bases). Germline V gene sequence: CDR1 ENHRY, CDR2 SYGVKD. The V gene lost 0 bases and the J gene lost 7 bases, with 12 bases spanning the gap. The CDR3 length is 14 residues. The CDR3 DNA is TGTGCCATCAGTGAGTCTAACGGGGGATTTGGCTACACCTTC. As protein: CAISESNGGFGYTF.

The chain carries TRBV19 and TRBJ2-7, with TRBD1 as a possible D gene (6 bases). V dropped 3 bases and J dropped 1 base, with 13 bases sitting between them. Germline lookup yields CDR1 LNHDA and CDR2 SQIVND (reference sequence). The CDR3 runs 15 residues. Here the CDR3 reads CASSIETGSSYEQYF. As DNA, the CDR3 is TGTGCCAGTAGTATCGAGACAGGATCATCCTACGAGCAGTACTTC. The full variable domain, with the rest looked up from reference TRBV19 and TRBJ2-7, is DGGITQSPKYLFRKEGQNVTLSCEQNLNHDAMYWYRQDPGQGLRLIYYSQIVNDFQKGDIAEGYSVSREKKESFPLTVTSAQKNPTAFYLCASSIETGSSYEQYFGPGTRLTVT.

The CDR3 DNA sequence: TGTGCCAGCAGGGGCGGGACTAGCGGCTCCTACGAGCAGTACTTC. Translating it yields CASRGGTSGSYEQYF. The chain has TRBV27 and TRBJ2-5, with 11 bases that match TRBD2. The DNA matches TRBJ2-7 better at its end, which makes the J call doubtful. Germline V CDR1 and CDR2: MNHEY, SMNVEV (reference sequence). The CDR3 length is 15 residues.

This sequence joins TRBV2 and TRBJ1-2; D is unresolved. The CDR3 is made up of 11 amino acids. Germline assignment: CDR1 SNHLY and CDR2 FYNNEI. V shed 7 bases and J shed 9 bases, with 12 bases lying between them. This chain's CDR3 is CASTERGSYTF. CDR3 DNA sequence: TGTGCCAGCACCGAGCGAGGGAGCTACACCTTC. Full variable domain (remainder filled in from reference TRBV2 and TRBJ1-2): EPEVTQTPSHQVTQMGQEVILRCVPISNHLYFYWYRQILGQKVEFLVSFYNNEISEKSEIFDDQFSVERPDGSNFTLKIRSTKLEDSAMYFCASTERGSYTFGSGTRLTVV.

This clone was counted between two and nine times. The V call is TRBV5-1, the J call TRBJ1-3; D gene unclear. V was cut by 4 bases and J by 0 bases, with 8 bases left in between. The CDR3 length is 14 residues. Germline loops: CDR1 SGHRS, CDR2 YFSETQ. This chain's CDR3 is CASSLSGSGNTIYF. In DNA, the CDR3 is TGCGCCAGCAGCCTCAGCGGCTCTGGAAACACCATATATTTT.

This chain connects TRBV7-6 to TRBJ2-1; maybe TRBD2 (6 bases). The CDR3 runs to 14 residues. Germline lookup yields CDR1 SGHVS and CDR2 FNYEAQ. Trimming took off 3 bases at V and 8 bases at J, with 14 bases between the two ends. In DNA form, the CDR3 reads TGTGCCAGCAGCTTGGGGACTCAAATCGATGAGCAGTTCTTC. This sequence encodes CASSLGTQIDEQFF.

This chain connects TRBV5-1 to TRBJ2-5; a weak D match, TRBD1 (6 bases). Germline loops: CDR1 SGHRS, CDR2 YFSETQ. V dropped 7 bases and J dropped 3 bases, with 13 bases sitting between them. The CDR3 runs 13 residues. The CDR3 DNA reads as TGCGCCAGCGTTGACCACAGGGAAGAGACCCAGTACTTC. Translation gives CASVDHREETQYF. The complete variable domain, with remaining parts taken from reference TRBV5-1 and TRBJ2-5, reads KAGVTQTPRYLIKTRGQQVTLSCSPISGHRSVSWYQQTPGQGLQFLFEYFSETQRNKGNFPGRFSGRQFSNSRSEMNVSTLELGDSALYLCASVDHREETQYFGPGTRLLVL.

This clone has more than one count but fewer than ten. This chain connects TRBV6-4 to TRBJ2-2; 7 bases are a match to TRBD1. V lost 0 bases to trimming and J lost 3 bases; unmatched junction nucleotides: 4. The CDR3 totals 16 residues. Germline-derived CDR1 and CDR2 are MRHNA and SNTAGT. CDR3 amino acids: CASSDSSQGDTGELFF. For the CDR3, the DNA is TGTGCCAGCAGTGACTCTAGCCAGGGGGACACCGGGGAGCTGTTTTTT.

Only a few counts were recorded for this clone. CDR3 protein: CASSTTSTEAFF. CDR3 DNA: TGTGCCAGCAGCACCACTAGTACTGAAGCTTTCTTT. The gene calls are TRBV21-1 and TRBJ1-1. TRBV21-1 is a known pseudogene. CDR3 length equals 12 residues.

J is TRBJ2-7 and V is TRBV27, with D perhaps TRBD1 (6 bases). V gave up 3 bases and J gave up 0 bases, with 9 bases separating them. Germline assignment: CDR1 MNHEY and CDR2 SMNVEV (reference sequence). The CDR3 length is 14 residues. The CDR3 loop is CASSLGHPSYEQYF. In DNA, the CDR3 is TGTGCCAGCAGTTTGGGACATCCCTCCTACGAGCAGTACTTC.

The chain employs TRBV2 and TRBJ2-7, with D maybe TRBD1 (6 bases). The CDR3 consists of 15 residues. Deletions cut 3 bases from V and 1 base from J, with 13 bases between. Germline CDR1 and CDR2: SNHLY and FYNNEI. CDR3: CASSEVGASSYEQYF. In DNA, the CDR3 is TGTGCCAGCAGTGAGGTGGGGGCGAGTTCCTACGAGCAGTACTTC.

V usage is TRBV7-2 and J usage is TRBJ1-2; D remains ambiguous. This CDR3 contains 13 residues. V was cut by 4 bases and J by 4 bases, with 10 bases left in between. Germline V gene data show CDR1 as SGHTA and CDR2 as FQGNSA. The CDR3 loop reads CASSSREIYGYTF. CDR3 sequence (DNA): TGTGCCAGCAGCTCCCGGGAGATCTATGGCTACACCTTC.

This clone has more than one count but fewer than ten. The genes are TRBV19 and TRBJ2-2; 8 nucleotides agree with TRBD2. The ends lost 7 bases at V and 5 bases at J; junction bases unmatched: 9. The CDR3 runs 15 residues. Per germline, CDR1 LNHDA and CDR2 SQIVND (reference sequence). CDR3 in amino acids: CASMGFSGTTGELFF. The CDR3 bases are TGTGCCAGTATGGGGTTTAGCGGGACGACCGGGGAGCTGTTTTTT.

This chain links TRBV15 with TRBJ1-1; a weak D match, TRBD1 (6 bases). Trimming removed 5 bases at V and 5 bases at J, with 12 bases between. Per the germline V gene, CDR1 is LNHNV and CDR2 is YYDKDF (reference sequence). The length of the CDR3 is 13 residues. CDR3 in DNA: TGTGCCACCAGCTTGACAGGTAGGACTGAAGCTTTCTTT. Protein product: CATSLTGRTEAFF.